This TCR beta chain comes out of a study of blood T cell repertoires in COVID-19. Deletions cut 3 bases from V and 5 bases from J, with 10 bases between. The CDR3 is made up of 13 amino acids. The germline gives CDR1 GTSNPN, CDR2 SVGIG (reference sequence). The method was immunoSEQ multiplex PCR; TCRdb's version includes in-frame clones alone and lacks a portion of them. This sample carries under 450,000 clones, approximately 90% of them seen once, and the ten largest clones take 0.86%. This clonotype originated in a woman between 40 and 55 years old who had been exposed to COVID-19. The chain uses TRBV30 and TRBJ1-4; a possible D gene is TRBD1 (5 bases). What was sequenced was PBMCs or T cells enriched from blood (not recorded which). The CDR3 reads CAWRQGRNEKLFF. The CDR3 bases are TGTGCCTGGAGGCAGGGAAGAAATGAAAAACTGTTTTTT. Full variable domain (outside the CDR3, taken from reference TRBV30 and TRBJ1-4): SQTIHQWPATLVQPVGSPLSLECTVEGTSNPNLYWYRQAAGRGLQLLFYSVGIGQISSEVPQNLSASRPQDRQFILSSKKLLLSDSGFYLCAWRQGRNEKLFFGSGTQLSVL.